This T cell receptor (beta chain) was found in a study of blood T cell repertoires in COVID-19. The overall study: Sites in the United States, Italy and Spain provided acute and convalescent COVID-19 samples.

The CDR3 is 16 amino acids. Losses at the gene ends were 5 bases for V and 4 bases for J; bases not matched to a gene: 11. CDR1 and CDR2 from the germline V gene are SEHNR and FQNEAQ (reference sequence). Method: immunoSEQ multiplex PCR; TCRdb's copy keeps in-frame clones and lacks some. This table has 120,000 to 150,000 clones, approximately 81% appearing once. The J gene is TRBJ1-3, the V gene TRBV7-9; the match to TRBD1 covers 7 bases. The sample taken for sequencing was peripheral blood. This TCR was sampled from a human donor in a cohort sampled during active COVID-19. CDR3 protein: CASSAPGQSTGNTIYF. The CDR3 region has the DNA TGTGCCAGCAGCGCCCCGGGACAGTCTACGGGAAACACCATATATTTT.